The rows below give T cell receptor beta chains drawn from one sample of a study of shared clonotypes between healthy human individuals. Profiling relied on immunoSEQ multiplex PCR, and the TCRdb table lists in-frame clones only, not all of them. This sample has about 1.5 million clones, with 95% to 99% found just once. What was sequenced was naive CD4+ T cells sorted from blood. These receptors came from a man younger than 45 in good health. Each CDR3 is given with its conserved first and last residue. D genes are given only for firm matches. Some rows mark clone size as missing; the rest say once, few, many or name a class of expanded clone.

d_call j_call cdr3_length v_call clone_size cdr3_nt cdr3_aa
TRBD2 TRBJ2-1 18 TRBV7-3 - TGTGCCAGCAGCTTAACACTAGGACTAGCGGGAGTCAAGAATGAGCAGTTCTTC CASSLTLGLAGVKNEQFF
- TRBJ2-7 13 TRBV6-5 - TGTGCCAGCAGGACTGGATTCTCCTACGAGCAGTACTTC CASRTGFSYEQYF
- TRBJ2-7 12 TRBV7-8 - TGTGCCAGCAGCCGGCTAGTAGGCGAGCAGTACTTC CASSRLVGEQYF
- TRBJ1-5 11 TRBV6-1 - TGTGCCAGCAGTGAAGGACAGCCCCAGCATTTT CASSEGQPQHF
TRBD1 TRBJ2-7 14 TRBV7-6 - TGTGCCAGCAGCTTAGAAGGGGGCGCATGGGAGCAGTACTTC CASSLEGGAWEQYF
- TRBJ2-6 14 TRBV10-1 once TGCGCCAGCTCAGGGACGTCAGGGGCCAACGTCCTGACTTTC CASSGTSGANVLTF
TRBD2 TRBJ2-1 16 TRBV27 - TGTGCCAGCAGTTTTTTTCGCGGGAGGGTCCACAATGAGCAGTTCTTC CASSFFRGRVHNEQFF
- TRBJ2-1 13 TRBV19 - TGTGCCAGTAGTCTACTGAGGGTCGGGGAGCAGTTCTTC CASSLLRVGEQFF
- TRBJ2-7 14 TRBV6-1 - TGTGCCAGCAGTGAAGGTCAGGGCCTCTACGAGCAGTACTTC CASSEGQGLYEQYF
TRBD1 TRBJ2-5 15 TRBV6-1 - TGTGCCAGCACCCGGACAGGGGGCGCATCAGAGACCCAGTACTTC CASTRTGGASETQYF
TRBD2 TRBJ2-2 15 TRBV27 - TGTGCCAGCAGTTTACTTAGGGGAGGGCACGGGGAGCTGTTTTTT CASSLLRGGHGELFF
TRBD2 TRBJ2-5 16 TRBV5-5 - TGTGCCAGCAGCTTGGGTCTAGCGGGAGTTCAGGAGACCCAGTACTTC CASSLGLAGVQETQYF
TRBD2 TRBJ2-2 16 TRBV9 - TGTGCCAGCAGCGTAGCCAGCGGGGTGAACACCGGGGAGCTGTTTTTT CASSVASGVNTGELFF
TRBD1 TRBJ1-2 15 TRBV5-1 - TGCGCCAGCAGCCGAACCGGGACAGGGGTGGATGGCTACACCTTC CASSRTGTGVDGYTF
TRBD1 TRBJ2-2 16 TRBV19 - TGTGCCAGTAGTAAGGGGACAGGGGCCAGACCCGGGGAGCTGTTTTTT CASSKGTGARPGELFF
- TRBJ1-2 15 TRBV28 - TGTGCCAGCAGTTTACGCCCGCCCGACGAGTATGGCTACACCTTC CASSLRPPDEYGYTF
- TRBJ1-3 12 TRBV30 - TGTGCCTGGAGTGTACTTGGAAACACCATATATTTT CAWSVLGNTIYF
- TRBJ2-7 15 TRBV15 - TGTGCCACCAGCAGAGGGACAGACAGCTCCTACGAGCAGTACTTC CATSRGTDSSYEQYF
- TRBJ1-5 11 TRBV28 once TGTGCCAGCAGAACTAATCAGCCCCAGCATTTT CASRTNQPQHF
- TRBJ2-7 13 TRBV18 - TGTGCCAGCTCGTCGGGACATTACTACGAGCAGTACTTC CASSSGHYYEQYF
- TRBJ2-6 15 TRBV28 once TGTGCCAGCAGCCTGACCCCCCCGGGGGCCAACGTCCTGACTTTC CASSLTPPGANVLTF
- TRBJ1-1 17 TRBV2 - TGTGCCAGCAGTGATTCGGGGCGGGGGTCGATGAACACTGAAGCTTTCTTT CASSDSGRGSMNTEAFF
TRBD1 TRBJ1-1 16 TRBV18 - TGTGCCAGCTCACAGAGGGGACAGGGGATGAACACTGAAGCTTTCTTT CASSQRGQGMNTEAFF
- TRBJ1-1 14 TRBV11-2 once TGTGCCAGCAGCTTACGTCTGGGACGGACTGAAGCTTTCTTT CASSLRLGRTEAFF
- TRBJ1-1 13 TRBV14 - TGTGCCAGCAGTAAGGACAGGAACACTGAAGCTTTCTTT CASSKDRNTEAFF
TRBD2 TRBJ2-1 15 TRBV6-1 - TGTGCCAGCAGTGAAAGGGCTAGCGGGTACAATGAGCAGTTCTTC CASSERASGYNEQFF
- TRBJ1-2 11 TRBV5-6 - TGTGCCAGCAGGTGGAGGGAAGGCTACACCTTC CASRWREGYTF